One and the same sample provided the 2 T cell receptor beta chains below, sequenced in a study of blood T cells in healthy people across ages. Sample-barcoded 5' priming and a J-beta primer mix drove a second PCR of 7 to 11 cycles. TCRdb itself ran the 5' RACE reads through MiXCR, one entry per CDR3 protein. Of 800,000 to 950,000 distinct CDR3 sequences in the sample, roughly 43% were seen once. Sequenced: blood. These receptors were collected from a man aged 25 to 40 in good health.

Notes on this clonotype: One end of the junction fails to match germline, which may point to a read error. The CDR3 protein is CASSMTGCTDAQYF. CDR3 in DNA: TGTGCCAGCAGTATGACAGGGTGCACAGATGCGCAGTATTTT. The chain joins TRBV12-3 or TRBV12-4 to TRBJ2-3; 7 positions match TRBD1. The CDR3 covers 14 residues.

This chain connects TRBV6-1 to TRBJ2-5; TRBD1 agrees at 7 bases. CDR3 length equals 14 residues. Trimming took 6 bases from V and 4 from J; bases not matched to a gene: 8. CDR1 MNHNS and CDR2 SASEGT come from the germline V gene. The DNA of the CDR3 is TGTGCCAGCAGCGGATGGGACAGTAGAGAGACCCAGTACTTC. This translates into CASSGWDSRETQYF.